The rows below give T cell receptor beta chains drawn from one sample of a study of T cells in Graves' hyperthyroidism and ophthalmopathy. One entry per CDR3 protein results from TCRdb running MiXCR on the multiplex PCR reads. Altogether a few hundred thousand distinct CDR3 sequences are present, approximately 23% being singletons, with the ten largest covering around 47%. The specimen sequenced was blood. These receptor sequences come from an older woman with Graves' ophthalmopathy. CDR3s leave out the opening cysteine and the closing phenylalanine or tryptophan.

>TRBJ2-7|TRBV29-1
SVYGQGPASYEQY
>TRBJ1-1|TRBV5-6
ASSLAIWGPNGNTEAF
>TRBJ1-1|TRBV7-6
ASNRANTEAF
>TRBJ2-1|TRBV20-1
SARGTYNEQF
>TRBJ2-3|TRBV4-1
ASSQELWGGYRDTQY
>TRBJ2-7|TRBV19
ASSISRDKRYEQY
>TRBJ1-1|TRBV10-3
AISESGTPTEAF
>TRBJ2-5|TRBV6-5
ASSYGSAGTGETQY
>TRBJ2-1|TRBV29-1
SVDDGYNEQF
>TRBJ2-5|TRBV20-1
SAPGGAKQETQY
>TRBJ2-1|TRBV24-1
ATSDASAGAPSYNEQF
>TRBJ2-2|TRBV2
ASTGSLLNTGELF
>TRBJ2-3|TRBV5-8
ASSLGPSGTDTQY
>TRBJ2-1|TRBV10-1
ASSVLAGRHNEQF
>TRBJ2-1|TRBV12-3/TRBV12-4
ASSPGRGNYNEQF
>TRBJ1-5|TRBV19
ASSILANQGPQH
>TRBJ1-5|TRBV7-2
ASSSSGSHNQPQH
>TRBJ2-5|TRBV14
ASSQVTLGTQY
>TRBJ2-3|TRBV27
ASVKTGTSFFTQY
>TRBJ1-5|TRBV12-3/TRBV12-4
ASSFRRNQPQH
>TRBJ1-2|TRBV6-2/TRBV6-3
ASSRWVGGYT
>TRBJ2-7|TRBV7-8
ASSLGIGGLRTYEQY
>TRBJ2-6|TRBV4-1
ASSNRDRGTSGANVLT
>TRBJ2-7|TRBV5-6
ASSRLGVGEQY
>TRBJ2-7|TRBV28
ASSLRDRVYEQY
>TRBJ2-3|TRBV7-9
ASSSIFGASDTQY
>TRBJ1-1|TRBV2
ATSGPGQGEAEAF
>TRBJ1-5|TRBV19
ASSILEGQPQH
>TRBJ2-7|TRBV20-1
SAGGGSSYEQY
>TRBJ2-2|TRBV10-1
ASSELSTGELF
>TRBJ1-3|TRBV6-6
ASSYPITDGSGNTIY
>TRBJ2-1|TRBV3-1
ASSQGSGVSYNEQF
>TRBJ1-1|TRBV6-2/TRBV6-3
ASRGQGRLNTEAF
>TRBJ2-3|TRBV10-3
AISPGQGPDTQY
>TRBJ2-7|TRBV6-1
ASSTRDKGRDEQY
>TRBJ2-1|TRBV6-1
ASSVETSGRGWYVNEQF
>TRBJ1-5|TRBV18
ASSPTGLGQPQH
>TRBJ2-7|TRBV12-3/TRBV12-4
ASSPRDRGIYYEQY
>TRBJ2-7|TRBV19
ASSFRGAYEQY
>TRBJ1-5|TRBV16
ASSHQGVYSNQPQH
>TRBJ1-2|TRBV20-1
SARDRFGGLDGYT
>TRBJ1-6|TRBV6-2/TRBV6-3
ASRWGNDSPLH
>TRBJ2-1|TRBV20-1
SARLQGLSSYNEQF
>TRBJ2-2|TRBV28
ASSSPWTGAGELF
>TRBJ2-3|TRBV27
ASRIAGTLHTDTQY
>TRBJ2-2|TRBV25-1
ASSEKRLAGGMAGELF
>TRBJ1-5|TRBV7-6
ASAWDSNQPQH
>TRBJ2-7|TRBV10-3
AISEPETGVRNEQY
>TRBJ2-1|TRBV12-3/TRBV12-4
ASSHGTSGRAHEQF
>TRBJ1-5|TRBV19
ASTRTANQPQH
>TRBJ2-2|TRBV4-2
ASSRAGATGELF
>TRBJ1-1|TRBV10-3
AIREGRRNTEAF
>TRBJ1-2|TRBV5-5
ASSSRGMQVRYT